The 6 T cell receptor beta chains listed next were all sequenced from one sample in a study of T-cell memory formation after mild COVID-19. A single record per CDR3 protein comes from TCRdb applying MiXCR to the 5' RACE reads. The sample has over 130,000 distinct CDR3 sequences, 13% to 15% seen once. Sequencing was carried out using PBMCs or a T cell subset sorted from them (not recorded which). The receptors were gathered from an adult woman who had mild COVID-19 (a few samples of this study predate the infection). Cell type and time point are not known.

This clonotype was detected a few times. This sequence joins TRBV27 and TRBJ2-3; TRBD2 matches at 12 bases. The CDR3 has 18 residues. Germline assignment: CDR1 MNHEY and CDR2 SMNVEV (reference sequence). The V gene end was trimmed by 4 bases and the J gene end by 0 bases; junction bases not matched to a gene: 8. The CDR3 sequence is CASSSLFGTSGSTDTQYF. The CDR3, as DNA: TGTGCCAGCAGTTCCCTCTTCGGGACTAGCGGGAGCACAGATACGCAGTATTTT.

V is TRBV12-3 or TRBV12-4 and J is TRBJ1-2, with D perhaps TRBD1 (6 bases). This CDR3 is 14 amino acids long. Deletions cut 5 bases from V and 0 bases from J, with 10 bases between. CDR3 region: CASSLTGANYGYTF. The CDR3 coding sequence is TGTGCCAGCAGTCTGACAGGCGCTAACTATGGCTACACCTTC.

The J gene is TRBJ1-1, the V gene TRBV19, with D possibly being TRBD1 (5 bases). Germline values: CDR1 LNHDA, CDR2 SQIVND (reference sequence). This CDR3 has 12 amino acids. Trimming left V 3 bases short and J 9 bases short, with 11 bases between. The CDR3 DNA reads TGTGCCAGTAGTATTGGGGCCGGCAAAGCTTTCTTT. Amino acids: CASSIGAGKAFF.

This clonotype was observed a few times. V and J are TRBV5-1 and TRBJ2-4, with 7 bases identical to TRBD1. This CDR3 has 15 residues. Trimming took 1 base from V and 0 from J; bases not matched to a gene: 1. Germline assignment: CDR1 SGHRS and CDR2 YFSETQ. The CDR3 sequence: CASSLTGVAKNIQYF. For the CDR3, the DNA is TGCGCCAGCAGCTTGACAGGGGTAGCCAAAAACATTCAGTACTTC.

The rearrangement links TRBV7-9 to TRBJ1-2; D perhaps matches TRBD1 (6 bases). There are 14 residues in the CDR3. Trimming took off 5 bases at V and 6 bases at J, with 16 bases between the two ends. Germline V lookup: CDR1 SEHNR, CDR2 FQNEAQ (reference sequence). CDR3: CASSPTGQIDGYTF. The CDR3 DNA sequence: TGTGCCAGCAGCCCAACTGGACAGATCGATGGCTACACCTTC.

V gene TRBV7-2 combines with J gene TRBJ2-7, with D possibly being TRBD1 or TRBD2 (5 bases each). V gave up 0 bases and J gave up 3 bases, with 15 bases separating them. The CDR3 totals 16 residues. In germline, CDR1 is SGHTA, CDR2 FQGNSA. The CDR3 DNA is TGTGCCAGCAGCTTAGCAGTCGGGGCTAGGGGCTACGAGCAGTACTTC. It specifies CASSLAVGARGYEQYF. Looking up the rest from reference TRBV7-2 and TRBJ2-7 gives the full variable domain: GAGVSQSPSNKVTEKGKDVELRCDPISGHTALYWYRQSLGQGLEFLIYFQGNSAPDKSGLPSDRFSAERTGGSVSTLTIQRTQQEDSAVYLCASSLAVGARGYEQYFGPGTRLTVT.